The entry below gives a single T cell receptor (beta chain) sequence along with its context. This entry is derived from a study of T-cell memory formation after mild COVID-19. TCRdb passed the 5' RACE reads through MiXCR, listing each CDR3 protein once. The data contain hundreds of thousands of distinct CDR3 sequences, roughly 15% of them singletons. With 1 base removed from V and 6 bases from J, the gap between germline ends came to 13 bases. Germline-derived CDR1 and CDR2 are MGHDK and SYGVNS. This CDR3 is 15 amino acids long. The V call is TRBV25-1, the J call TRBJ1-5; possible D gene TRBD1, 5 bases. The source material was PBMCs or a T cell subset sorted from them (not recorded which). This TCR was sampled from a man younger than 35 who had mild COVID-19 (a few samples of this study predate the infection). Cell type and time point are not known. Here the CDR3 reads CASSESGGDVQPQHF. The DNA for the CDR3 is TGTGCCAGCAGTGAATCAGGAGGGGACGTTCAGCCCCAGCATTTT.